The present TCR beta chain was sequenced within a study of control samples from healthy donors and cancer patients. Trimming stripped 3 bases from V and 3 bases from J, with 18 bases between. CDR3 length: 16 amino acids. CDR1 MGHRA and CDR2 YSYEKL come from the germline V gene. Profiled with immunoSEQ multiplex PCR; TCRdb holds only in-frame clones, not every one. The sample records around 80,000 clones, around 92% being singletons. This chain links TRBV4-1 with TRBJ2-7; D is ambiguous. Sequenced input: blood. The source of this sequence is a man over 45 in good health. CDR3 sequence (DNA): TGCGCCAGCAGCCAGCCCGGTATCGACGTAGACTACGAGCAGTACTTC. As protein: CASSQPGIDVDYEQYF.